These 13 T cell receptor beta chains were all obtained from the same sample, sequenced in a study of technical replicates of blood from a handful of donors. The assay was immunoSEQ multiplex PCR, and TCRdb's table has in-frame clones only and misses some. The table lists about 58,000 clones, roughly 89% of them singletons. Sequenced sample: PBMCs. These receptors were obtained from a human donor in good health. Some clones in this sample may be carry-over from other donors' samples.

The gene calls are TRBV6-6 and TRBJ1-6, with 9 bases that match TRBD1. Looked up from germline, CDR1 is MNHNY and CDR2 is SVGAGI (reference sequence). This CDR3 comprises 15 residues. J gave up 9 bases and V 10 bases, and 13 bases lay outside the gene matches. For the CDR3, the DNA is TGTGCCACTACTAAAGGGACAGGGAACGGTTCACCCCTCCACTTT. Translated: CATTKGTGNGSPLHF.

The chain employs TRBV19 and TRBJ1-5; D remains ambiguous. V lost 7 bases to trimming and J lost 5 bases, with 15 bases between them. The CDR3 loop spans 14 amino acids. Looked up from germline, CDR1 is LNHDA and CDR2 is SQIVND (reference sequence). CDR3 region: CASTSLSLYQPQHF. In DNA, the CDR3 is TGTGCCAGTACTTCTTTGTCCCTTTATCAGCCCCAGCATTTT. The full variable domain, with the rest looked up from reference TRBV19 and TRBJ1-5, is DGGITQSPKYLFRKEGQNVTLSCEQNLNHDAMYWYRQDPGQGLRLIYYSQIVNDFQKGDIAEGYSVSREKKESFPLTVTSAQKNPTAFYLCASTSLSLYQPQHFGDGTRLSIL.

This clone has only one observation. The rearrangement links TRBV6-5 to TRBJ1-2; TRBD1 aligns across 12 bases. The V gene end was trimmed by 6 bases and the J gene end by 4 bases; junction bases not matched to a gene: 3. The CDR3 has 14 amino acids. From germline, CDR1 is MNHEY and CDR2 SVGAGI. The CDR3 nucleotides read TGTGCCAGCAGCGGGACAGGGGGCCCCTATGGCTACACCTTC. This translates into CASSGTGGPYGYTF.

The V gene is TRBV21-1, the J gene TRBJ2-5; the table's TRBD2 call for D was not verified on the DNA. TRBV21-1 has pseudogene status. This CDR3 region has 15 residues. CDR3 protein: CASSKGREGHETQYF. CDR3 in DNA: TGTGCCAGCAGCAAAGGGCGGGAGGGACACGAGACCCAGTACTTC.

Written as DNA, the CDR3 is TGTGCCAGCAGCTGGGCTAGCGGGAGGCCAGAGCAGTACTTC. As protein: CASSWASGRPEQYF. V gene TRBV5-5 combines with J gene TRBJ2-7, with 11 bases that match TRBD2. Germline values: CDR1 SGHKS, CDR2 YYEKEE (reference sequence). The CDR3 spans 14 residues. V trimming: 3 bases; J trimming: 7 bases; junction bases outside the gene matches: 6.

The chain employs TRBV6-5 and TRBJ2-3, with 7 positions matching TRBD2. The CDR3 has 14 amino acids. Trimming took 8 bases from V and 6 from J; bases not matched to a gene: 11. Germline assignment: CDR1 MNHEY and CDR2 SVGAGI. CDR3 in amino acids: CASGGRAGGDTQYF. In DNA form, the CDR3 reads TGTGCCAGCGGGGGGAGGGCCGGCGGGGATACGCAGTATTTT.

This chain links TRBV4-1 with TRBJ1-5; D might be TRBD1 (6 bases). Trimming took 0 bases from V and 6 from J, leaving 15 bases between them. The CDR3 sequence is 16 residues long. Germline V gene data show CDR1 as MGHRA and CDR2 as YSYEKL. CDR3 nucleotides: TGCGCCAGCAGCCAAGATCTATGGGGGCTCGGTCAGCCCCAGCATTTT. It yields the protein CASSQDLWGLGQPQHF.

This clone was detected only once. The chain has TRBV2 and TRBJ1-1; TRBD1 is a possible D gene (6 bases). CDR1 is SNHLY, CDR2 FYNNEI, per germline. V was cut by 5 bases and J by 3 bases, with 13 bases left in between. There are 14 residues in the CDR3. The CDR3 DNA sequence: TGTGCCAGCAGTTCACAGGGAGGGGACACTGAAGCTTTCTTT. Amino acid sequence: CASSSQGGDTEAFF.

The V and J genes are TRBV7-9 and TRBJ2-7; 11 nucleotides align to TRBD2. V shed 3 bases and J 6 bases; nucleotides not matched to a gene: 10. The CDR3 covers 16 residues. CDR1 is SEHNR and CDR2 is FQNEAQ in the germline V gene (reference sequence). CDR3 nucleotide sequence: TGTGCCAGCAGCTTTTTAGCGGGGGGGCTCCCGCGCGAGCAGTACTTC. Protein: CASSFLAGGLPREQYF.

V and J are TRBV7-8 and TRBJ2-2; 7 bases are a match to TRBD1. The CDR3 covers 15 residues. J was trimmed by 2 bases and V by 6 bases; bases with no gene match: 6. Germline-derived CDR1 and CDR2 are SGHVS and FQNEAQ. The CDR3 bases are TGTGCCAGCAGTCCCTGGGACAGAAACACCGGGGAGCTGTTTTTT. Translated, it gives CASSPWDRNTGELFF.

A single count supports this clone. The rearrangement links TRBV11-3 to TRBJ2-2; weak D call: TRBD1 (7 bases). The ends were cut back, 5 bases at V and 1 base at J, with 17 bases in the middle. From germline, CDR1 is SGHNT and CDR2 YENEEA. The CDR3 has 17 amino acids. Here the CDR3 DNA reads TGTGCCAGCAGCCAGGGGGGCGGGTTCGTGAACACCGGGGAGCTGTTTTTT. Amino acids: CASSQGGGFVNTGELFF.

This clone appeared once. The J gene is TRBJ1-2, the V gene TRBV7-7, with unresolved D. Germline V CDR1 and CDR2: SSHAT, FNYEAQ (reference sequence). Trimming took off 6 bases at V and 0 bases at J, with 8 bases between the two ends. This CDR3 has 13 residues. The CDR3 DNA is TGTGCCAGCAGTCCACTAGCTAACTATGGCTACACCTTC. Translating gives CASSPLANYGYTF. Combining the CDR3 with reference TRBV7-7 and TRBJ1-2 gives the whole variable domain GAGVSQSPRYKVTKRGQDVTLRCDPISSHATLYWYQQALGQGPEFLTYFNYEAQPDKSGLPSDRFSAERPEGSISTLTIQRTEQRDSAMYRCASSPLANYGYTFGSGTRLTVV.

CDR3 loop: CASSPTGTGTEAFF. Written as DNA, the CDR3 is TGTGCCAGCAGCCCGACAGGGACGGGCACTGAAGCTTTCTTT. This chain links TRBV7-6 with TRBJ1-1; 7 nucleotides agree with TRBD1. Germline CDR1 is SGHVS and CDR2 is FNYEAQ. CDR3 size: 14 residues. The ends lost 5 bases at V and 4 bases at J; junction bases unmatched: 7.